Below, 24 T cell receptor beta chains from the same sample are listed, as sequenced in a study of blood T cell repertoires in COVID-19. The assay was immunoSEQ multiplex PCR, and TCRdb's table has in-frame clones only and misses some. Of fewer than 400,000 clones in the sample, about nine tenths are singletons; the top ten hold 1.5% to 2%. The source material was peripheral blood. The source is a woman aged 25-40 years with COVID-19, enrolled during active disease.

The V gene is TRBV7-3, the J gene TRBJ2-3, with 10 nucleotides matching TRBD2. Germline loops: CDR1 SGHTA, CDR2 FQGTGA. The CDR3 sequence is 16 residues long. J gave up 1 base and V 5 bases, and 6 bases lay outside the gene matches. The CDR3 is CASSISGGLRTDTQYF. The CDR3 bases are TGTGCCAGCAGCATTAGCGGGGGGCTCCGCACAGATACGCAGTATTTT.

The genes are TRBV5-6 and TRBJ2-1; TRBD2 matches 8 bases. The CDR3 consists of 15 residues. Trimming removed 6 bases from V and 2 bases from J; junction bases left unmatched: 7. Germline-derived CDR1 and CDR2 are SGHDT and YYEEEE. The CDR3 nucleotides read TGTGCCAGCACCATAGCGGGGCGAACCTACAATGAGCAGTTCTTC. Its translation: CASTIAGRTYNEQFF.

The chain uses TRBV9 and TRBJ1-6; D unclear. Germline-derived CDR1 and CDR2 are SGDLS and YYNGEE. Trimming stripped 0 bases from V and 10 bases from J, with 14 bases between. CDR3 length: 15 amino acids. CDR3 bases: TGTGCCAGCAGCGTAGTCTCAGTACCCTTATCACCCCTCCACTTT. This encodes CASSVVSVPLSPLHF.

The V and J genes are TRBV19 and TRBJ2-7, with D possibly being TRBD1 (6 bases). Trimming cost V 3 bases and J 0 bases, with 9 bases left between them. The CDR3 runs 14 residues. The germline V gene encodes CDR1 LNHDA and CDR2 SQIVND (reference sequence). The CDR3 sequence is CASSMGHSSYEQYF. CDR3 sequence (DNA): TGTGCCAGTAGTATGGGACATTCCTCCTACGAGCAGTACTTC.

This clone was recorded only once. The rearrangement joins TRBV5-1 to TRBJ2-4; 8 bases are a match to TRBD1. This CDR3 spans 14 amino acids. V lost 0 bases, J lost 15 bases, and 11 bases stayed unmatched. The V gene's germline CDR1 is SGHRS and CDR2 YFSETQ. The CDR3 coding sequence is TGCGCCAGCAGCTTGGCCACGTCAAAGGACAGGGTGTACTTC. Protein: CASSLATSKDRVYF.

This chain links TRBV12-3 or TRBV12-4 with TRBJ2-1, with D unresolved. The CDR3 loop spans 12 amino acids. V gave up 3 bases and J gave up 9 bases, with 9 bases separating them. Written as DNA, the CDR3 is TGTGCCAGCAGTTTTTCCAGCGTTGAGCAGTTCTTC. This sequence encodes CASSFSSVEQFF.

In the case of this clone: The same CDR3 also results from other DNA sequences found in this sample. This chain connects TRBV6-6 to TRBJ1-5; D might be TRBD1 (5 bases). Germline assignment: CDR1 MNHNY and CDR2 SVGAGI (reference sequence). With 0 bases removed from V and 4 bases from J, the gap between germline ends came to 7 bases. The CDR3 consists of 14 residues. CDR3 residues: CASSYSGGNQPQHF. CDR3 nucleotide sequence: TGTGCCAGCAGTTACTCGGGGGGAAATCAGCCCCAGCATTTT.

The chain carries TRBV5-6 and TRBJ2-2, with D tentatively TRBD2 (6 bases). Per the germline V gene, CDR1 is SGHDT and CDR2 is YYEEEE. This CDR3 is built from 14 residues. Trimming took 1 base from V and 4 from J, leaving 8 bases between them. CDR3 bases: TGTGCCAGCAGCTTGTTGGGGGGCACCGGGGAGCTGTTTTTT. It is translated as CASSLLGGTGELFF.

CDR3 in DNA: TGTGCCAGCAGCGTGAGACAGGAGCTGAACACTGAAGCTTTCTTT. This encodes CASSVRQELNTEAFF. V and J are TRBV9 and TRBJ1-1; TRBD1 might be the D (6 bases). V was clipped by 2 bases and J by 0 bases, with 11 bases between them. The CDR3 is 15 amino acids. Per the germline V gene, CDR1 is SGDLS and CDR2 is YYNGEE.

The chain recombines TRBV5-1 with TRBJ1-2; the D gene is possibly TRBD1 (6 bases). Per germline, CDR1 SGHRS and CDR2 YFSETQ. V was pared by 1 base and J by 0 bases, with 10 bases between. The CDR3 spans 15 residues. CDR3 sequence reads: CASSLSEGANYGYTF. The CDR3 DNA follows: TGCGCCAGCAGCTTGTCCGAGGGGGCTAACTATGGCTACACCTTC.

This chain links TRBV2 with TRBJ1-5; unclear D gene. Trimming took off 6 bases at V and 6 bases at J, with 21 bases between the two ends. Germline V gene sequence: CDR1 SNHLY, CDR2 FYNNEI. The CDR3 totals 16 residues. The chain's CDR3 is CASSARNSRLGQPQHF. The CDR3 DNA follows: TGTGCCAGCAGCGCGCGTAACAGCCGACTAGGTCAGCCCCAGCATTTT.

The CDR3 sequence is CASRLGQFSNQPQHF. DNA for the CDR3: TGTGCCAGCAGGTTAGGACAGTTTAGCAATCAGCCCCAGCATTTT. The V and J genes are TRBV6-5 and TRBJ1-5; a weak D match, TRBD1 (6 bases). The CDR3 sequence is 15 residues long. The germline gives CDR1 MNHEY, CDR2 SVGAGI. The V end lost 6 bases, the J end lost 0 bases, and 12 bases lay between the germline ends.

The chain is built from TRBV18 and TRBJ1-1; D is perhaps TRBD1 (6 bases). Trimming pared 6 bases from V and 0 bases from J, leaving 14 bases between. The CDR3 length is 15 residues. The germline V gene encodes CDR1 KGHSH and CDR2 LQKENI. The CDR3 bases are TGTGCCAGCTCCCCCAGCGGACAGATGAACACTGAAGCTTTCTTT. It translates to CASSPSGQMNTEAFF.

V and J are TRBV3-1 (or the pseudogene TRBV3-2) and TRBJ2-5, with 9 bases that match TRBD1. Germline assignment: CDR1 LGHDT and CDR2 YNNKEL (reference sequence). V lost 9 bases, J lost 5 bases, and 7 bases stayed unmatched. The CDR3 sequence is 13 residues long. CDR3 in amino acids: CASSGTGYETQYF. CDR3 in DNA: TGTGCCAGTTCCGGGACAGGGTACGAGACCCAGTACTTC.

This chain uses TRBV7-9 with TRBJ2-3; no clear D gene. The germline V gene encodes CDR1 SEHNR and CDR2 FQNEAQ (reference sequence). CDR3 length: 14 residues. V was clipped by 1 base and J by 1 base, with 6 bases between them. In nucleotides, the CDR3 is TGTGCCAGCAGCTTAGGTCGGGGCACAGATACGCAGTATTTT. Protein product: CASSLGRGTDTQYF.

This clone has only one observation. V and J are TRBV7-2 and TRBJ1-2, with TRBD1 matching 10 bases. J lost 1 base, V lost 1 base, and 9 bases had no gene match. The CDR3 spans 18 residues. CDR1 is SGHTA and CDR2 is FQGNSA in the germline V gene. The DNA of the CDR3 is TGTGCCAGCAGCTTAGGGACAGGGGGTAGGCCCATTAACTATGGCTACACCTTC. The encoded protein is CASSLGTGGRPINYGYTF.

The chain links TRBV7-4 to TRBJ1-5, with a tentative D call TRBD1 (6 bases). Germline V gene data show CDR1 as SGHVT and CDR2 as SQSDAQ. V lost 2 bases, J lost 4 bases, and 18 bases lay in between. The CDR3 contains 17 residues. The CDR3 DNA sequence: TGTGCCAGCAGCTTAAGTTTGGAACAGGGTCTAAATCAGCCCCAGCATTTT. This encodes CASSLSLEQGLNQPQHF.

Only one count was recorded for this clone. CDR3 coding DNA: TGTGCCAGCAGTCCTCCGGGACAGGGATCCTACAATGAGCAGTTCTTC. Translation gives CASSPPGQGSYNEQFF. The chain is built from TRBV27 and TRBJ2-1; 9 bases fit TRBD1. The ends lost 5 bases at V and 1 base at J; junction bases unmatched: 6. CDR1 and CDR2 from the germline V gene are MNHEY and SMNVEV (reference sequence). This CDR3 is 16 amino acids long.

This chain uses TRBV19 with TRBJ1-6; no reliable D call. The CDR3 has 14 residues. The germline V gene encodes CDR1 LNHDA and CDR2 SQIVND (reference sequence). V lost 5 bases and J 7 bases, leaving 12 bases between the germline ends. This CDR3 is CASSSTWENSPLHF. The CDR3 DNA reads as TGTGCCAGTAGTTCGACTTGGGAGAATTCACCCCTCCACTTT.

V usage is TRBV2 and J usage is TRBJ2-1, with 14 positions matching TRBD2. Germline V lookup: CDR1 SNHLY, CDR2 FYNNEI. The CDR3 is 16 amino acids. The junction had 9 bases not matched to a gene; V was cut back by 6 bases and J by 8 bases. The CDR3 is CASSPPTSGGVDEQFF. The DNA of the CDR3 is TGTGCCAGCAGCCCCCCGACTAGCGGGGGGGTTGATGAGCAGTTCTTC.

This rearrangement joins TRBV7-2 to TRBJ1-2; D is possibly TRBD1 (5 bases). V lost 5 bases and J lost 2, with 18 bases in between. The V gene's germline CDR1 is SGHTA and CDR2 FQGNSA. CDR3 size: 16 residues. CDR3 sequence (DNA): TGTGCCAGCAGCCCGGGGGGGGTTGGAGGGAACTATGGCTACACCTTC. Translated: CASSPGGVGGNYGYTF.

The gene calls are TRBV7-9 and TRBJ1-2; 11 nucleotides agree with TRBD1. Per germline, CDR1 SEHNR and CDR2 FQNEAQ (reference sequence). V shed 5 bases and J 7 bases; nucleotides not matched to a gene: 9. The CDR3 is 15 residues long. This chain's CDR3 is CASSPLGQGASGYTF. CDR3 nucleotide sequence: TGTGCCAGCAGCCCCTTAGGACAGGGGGCAAGTGGCTACACCTTC.

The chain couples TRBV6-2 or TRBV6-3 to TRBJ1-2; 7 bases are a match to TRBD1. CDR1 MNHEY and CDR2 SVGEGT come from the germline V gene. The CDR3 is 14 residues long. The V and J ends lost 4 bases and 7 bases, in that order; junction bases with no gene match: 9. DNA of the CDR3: TGTGCCAGCAGTTCCGAGACAGGGTTGAGTGGCTACACCTTC. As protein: CASSSETGLSGYTF.

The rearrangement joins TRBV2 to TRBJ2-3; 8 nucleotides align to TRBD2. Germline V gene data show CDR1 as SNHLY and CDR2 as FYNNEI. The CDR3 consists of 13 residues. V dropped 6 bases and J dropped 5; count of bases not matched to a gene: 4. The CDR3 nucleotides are TGTGCCAGCAGGGCCGGGAGGGAAGATACGCAGTATTTT. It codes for CASRAGREDTQYF.